This record covers a single TCR beta chain. Its antigen remains unidentified. This CDR3 contains 13 residues. Trimming left V 8 bases short and J 6 bases short, with 16 bases between. Germline V gives CDR1 MNHNY, CDR2 SVGAGI (reference sequence). This record comes from a study of CD4+ T cells in melanoma. General study findings and limits: CD8+ T cell, macrophage and B cell function reportedly correlated with neoantigen-specific CD4+ T cells.

Produced via immunoSEQ multiplex PCR; TCRdb's table is partial and in-frame only. Seen here are 10,000 to 14,000 clones, 67% observed once, and the top ten hold approximately 13%. Material for sequencing was cells from a culture (not recorded whether cultured in vitro). The TCR sequence derives from a human donor with melanoma. The V gene is TRBV6-6, the J gene TRBJ1-2; tentative D call: TRBD1 (6 bases). The CDR3 region is CASARGAGHGYTF. CDR3 coding DNA: TGTGCCAGCGCGAGGGGGGCTGGGCATGGCTACACCTTC.